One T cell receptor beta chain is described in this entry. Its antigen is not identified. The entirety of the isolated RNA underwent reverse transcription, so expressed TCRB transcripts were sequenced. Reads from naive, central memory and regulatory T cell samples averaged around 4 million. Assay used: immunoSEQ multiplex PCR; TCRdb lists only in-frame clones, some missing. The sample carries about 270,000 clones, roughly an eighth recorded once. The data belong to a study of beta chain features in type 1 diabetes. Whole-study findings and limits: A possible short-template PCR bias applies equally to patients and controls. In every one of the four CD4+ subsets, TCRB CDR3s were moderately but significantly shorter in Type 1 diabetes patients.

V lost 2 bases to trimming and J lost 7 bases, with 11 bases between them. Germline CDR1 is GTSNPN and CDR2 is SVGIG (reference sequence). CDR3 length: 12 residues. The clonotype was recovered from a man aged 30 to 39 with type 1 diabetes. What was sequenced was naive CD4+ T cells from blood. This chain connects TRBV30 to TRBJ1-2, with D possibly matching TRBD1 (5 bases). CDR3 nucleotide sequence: TGTGCCTGGAGTCGGCAGGGAGGTGGCTACACCTTC. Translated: CAWSRQGGGYTF.